This T cell receptor beta chain was sequenced for a study of cytomegalovirus exposure and HLA in healthy donors. Broader study findings: It was found in a later analysis that first-cohort TCR clusters tended to co-occur in the 90 to 150 validation repertoires.

Trimming left V 2 bases short and J 4 bases short, with 12 bases between. Germline loops: CDR1 GTSNPN, CDR2 SVGIG (reference sequence). This CDR3 is built from 14 residues. About this clone itself: Its matching antigen is unknown.

Sequencing used immunoSEQ multiplex PCR; TCRdb keeps in-frame clones, though not all of them. The sample carries some 170,000 clones, roughly 96% recorded once. This clonotype originated in a woman between 18 and 29 years old in good health and CMV-seronegative. The chain combines TRBV30 with TRBJ1-5, with D perhaps TRBD1 (5 bases). Sequencing was carried out using PBMCs. The CDR3 nucleotides are TGTGCCTGGAGTCAAGATGGGGGGAATCAGCCCCAGCATTTT. It yields the protein CAWSQDGGNQPQHF.